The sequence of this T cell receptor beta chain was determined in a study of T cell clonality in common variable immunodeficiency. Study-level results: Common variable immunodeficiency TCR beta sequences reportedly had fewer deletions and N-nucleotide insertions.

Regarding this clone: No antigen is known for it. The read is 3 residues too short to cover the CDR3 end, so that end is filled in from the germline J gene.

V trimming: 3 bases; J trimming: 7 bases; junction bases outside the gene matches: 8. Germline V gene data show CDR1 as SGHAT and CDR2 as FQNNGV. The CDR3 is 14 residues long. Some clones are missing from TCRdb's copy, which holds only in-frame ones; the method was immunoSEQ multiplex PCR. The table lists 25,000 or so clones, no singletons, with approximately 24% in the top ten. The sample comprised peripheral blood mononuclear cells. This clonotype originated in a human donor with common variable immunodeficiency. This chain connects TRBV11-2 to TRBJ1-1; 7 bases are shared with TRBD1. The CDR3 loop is CASSFLRDRGEAFF. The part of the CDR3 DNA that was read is TGTGCCAGCAGCTTCCTACGGGACAGAGGTGAA. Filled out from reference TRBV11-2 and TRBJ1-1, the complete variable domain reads EAGVAQSPRYKIIEKRQSVAFWCNPISGHATLYWYQQILGQGPKLLIQFQNNGVVDDSQLPKDRFSAERLKGVDSTLKIQPAKLEDSAVYLCASSFLRDRGEAFFGQGTRLTVV.